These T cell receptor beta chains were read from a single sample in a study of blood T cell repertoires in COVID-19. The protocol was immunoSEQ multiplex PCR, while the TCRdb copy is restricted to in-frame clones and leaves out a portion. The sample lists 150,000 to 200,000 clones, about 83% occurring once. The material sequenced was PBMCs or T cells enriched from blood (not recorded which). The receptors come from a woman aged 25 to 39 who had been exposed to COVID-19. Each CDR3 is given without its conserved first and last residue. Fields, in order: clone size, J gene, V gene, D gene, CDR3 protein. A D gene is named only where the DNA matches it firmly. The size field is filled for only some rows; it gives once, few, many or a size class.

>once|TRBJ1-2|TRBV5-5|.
ASSLAGYYGYT
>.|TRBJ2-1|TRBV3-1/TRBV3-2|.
ASSPSAGNEQF
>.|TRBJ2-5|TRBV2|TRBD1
ARANRTGVGETQY
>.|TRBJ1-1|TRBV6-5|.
ASSYSYSGGTEAF
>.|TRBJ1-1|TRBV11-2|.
ASTLRMNTEAF
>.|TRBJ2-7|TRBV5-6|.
ASSLVPGSYEQY
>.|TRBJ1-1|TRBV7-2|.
ASSLVGQGGTEAF
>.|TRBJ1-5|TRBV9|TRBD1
ASLQQGAESAPA
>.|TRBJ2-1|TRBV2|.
ASKWQSSSYNEQF
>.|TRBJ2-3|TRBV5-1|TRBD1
ASSLEDRGQGTDTQY
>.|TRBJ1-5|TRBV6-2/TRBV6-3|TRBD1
ASSRQGGDQPQH
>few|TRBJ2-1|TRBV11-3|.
ASSLEGGQHNEQF
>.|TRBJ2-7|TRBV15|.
ATSTTPRRQGTTYEQY
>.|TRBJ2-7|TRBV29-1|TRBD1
SAAERTGGNEQY
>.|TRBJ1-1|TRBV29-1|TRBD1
SVGKGANTEAF
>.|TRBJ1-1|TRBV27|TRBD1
ASLGTVEAF
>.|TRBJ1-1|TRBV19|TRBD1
ASRNDRGKTEAF
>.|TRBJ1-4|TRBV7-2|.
ASSLDRTNEKLF
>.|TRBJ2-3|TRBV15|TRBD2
ATSRNPLLAGVDTQY
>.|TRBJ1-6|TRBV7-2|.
ASSLAEYSPLH
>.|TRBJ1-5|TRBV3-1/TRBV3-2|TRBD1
ASSLGTGGNQPQH
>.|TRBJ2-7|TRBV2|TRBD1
ASKRTGGTYEQY
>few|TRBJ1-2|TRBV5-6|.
ASSLELGYT
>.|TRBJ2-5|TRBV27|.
ASSLGGAGQETQY
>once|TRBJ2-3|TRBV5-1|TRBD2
ASSRLAVDTQY
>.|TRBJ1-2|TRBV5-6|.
ASSLDGGGNYGYT
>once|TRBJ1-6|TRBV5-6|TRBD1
ASSSDRLKNSPLH
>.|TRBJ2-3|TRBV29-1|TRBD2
SVEIAGTSTDTQY
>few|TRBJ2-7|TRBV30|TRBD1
AWSDRDRGEQY
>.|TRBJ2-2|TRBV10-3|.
AMDHDRTGELF